A single sample gave rise to the 6 T cell receptor beta chains below, sequenced in a study of T cell clonality in common variable immunodeficiency. Repertoires were generated with immunoSEQ multiplex PCR, while TCRdb's copy carries only in-frame clones and drops some. This sample includes tens of thousands of clones with no singletons; its ten biggest clones take up more than 3%. Material: peripheral blood mononuclear cells. These receptors came from a person aged 18-70 years in good health.

This clone was counted many times. The CDR3 is cut off 3 residues early in the read; its end comes from the germline J gene. The chain carries TRBV6-2 or TRBV6-3 and TRBJ2-7, with 10 nucleotides matching TRBD1. Per the germline V gene, CDR1 is MNHEY and CDR2 is SVGEGT. The ends lost 5 bases at V and 6 bases at J; junction bases unmatched: 13. The CDR3 runs 16 residues. CDR3 bases read: TGTGCCAGCAGTCCAACCGCTGGGACAGGGGTTTTCGAG. Protein: CASSPTAGTGVFE. The entire CDR3 is CASSPTAGTGVFEQYF.

This clone has only a few counts. The CDR3 goes on 3 residues after the read ends, and that part is filled in from the germline J gene. V is TRBV6-2 or TRBV6-3 and J is TRBJ2-3, with 7 positions matching TRBD1. The germline CDR1 and CDR2 sequences are MNHEY and SVGEGT. The CDR3 is 15 amino acids. The CDR3 region is CASSYSRGRQETQYF. The DNA read from the CDR3 is TGTGCCAGCAGTTACTCGAGGGGGCGGCAAGAGACG.

This clone was picked up a small number of times. One end of the junction fails to match germline, which may point to a read error. Read sequence stops 3 residues before the CDR3 end, and the germline J gene provides the missing end. The genes are TRBV20-1 and TRBJ1-3; a possible D gene is TRBD1 (5 bases). The germline V gene has CDR1 DFQATT and CDR2 SNEGSKA (reference sequence). CDR3 size: 13 residues. CDR3 amino acids: CSASTGSGNTIYF. CDR3 DNA (partial): TGCAGTGCTAGCACAGGCTCTGGAAATACC.

Many counts were recorded for this clone. From the germline J gene comes the end of the CDR3, since the read stops 3 residues before it. The sample has other DNA sequences that encode this CDR3 too. The rearrangement uses TRBV5-5 and TRBJ1-1; 7 nucleotides align to TRBD1. This CDR3 spans 14 amino acids. The V gene end was trimmed by 4 bases and the J gene end by 5 bases; junction bases not matched to a gene: 8. Looked up from germline, CDR1 is SGHKS and CDR2 is YYEKEE (reference sequence). The CDR3: CASSLVRGRTEAFF. The CDR3 bases that were read are TGTGCCAGCAGCCTGGTTAGGGGGCGAACTGAA. Variable domain in full (rest from reference TRBV5-5 and TRBJ1-1): DAGVTQSPTHLIKTRGQQVTLRCSPISGHKSVSWYQQVLGQGPQFIFQYYEKEERGRGNFPDRFSARQFPNYSSELNVNALLLGDSALYLCASSLVRGRTEAFFGQGTRLTVV.

This clone was recorded many times. The missing CDR3 end, 3 residues past where the read stops, is filled in from the germline J gene. The chain combines TRBV7-2 with TRBJ2-2, with a weak D call TRBD2 (6 bases). The ends were cut back, 3 bases at V and 2 bases at J, with 10 bases in the middle. The germline V gene has CDR1 SGHTA and CDR2 FQGNSA. The CDR3 runs 15 residues. The CDR3 region is CASSFGGLNTGELFF. CDR3 DNA (partial): TGTGCCAGCAGCTTCGGGGGATTAAACACCGGGGAG.

This clone was found many times. The read terminates 3 residues before the CDR3 end, so the remaining end is supplied by the germline J gene. V and J are TRBV11-2 and TRBJ2-1, with 8 positions matching TRBD2. V trimming: 1 base; J trimming: 7 bases; junction bases outside the gene matches: 6. This CDR3 is built from 15 residues. The germline CDR1 and CDR2 sequences are SGHAT and FQNNGV. The CDR3 protein is CASSLGSGSWNEQFF. CDR3 DNA (partial): TGTGCCAGCAGCTTAGGGAGCGGGAGCTGGAATGAG.